This entry lists 10 T cell receptor beta chains sequenced from one sample in a study of cytomegalovirus exposure and HLA in healthy donors. Vbeta (60) and Jbeta (13) primers were used in the PCR. The assay was immunoSEQ multiplex PCR, and TCRdb's table has in-frame clones only and misses some. Among approximately 120,000 clones listed, 73% were seen once. The sequenced sample consisted of PBMCs. The receptors were sampled from a man aged 35 to 55 in good health and CMV-seronegative.

This clone was observed a few times. The CDR3 DNA sequence: TGTGCCATCAGCAGTGGTTTACTTAGCGGGGGGCCCTCCGAGCAGTACTTC. This codes for CAISSGLLSGGPSEQYF. The rearrangement joins TRBV10-3 to TRBJ2-7, with 10 bases aligning to TRBD2. With V trimmed by 6 bases and J by 6 bases, 17 bases remained unmatched. The CDR3 has 17 amino acids. From germline, CDR1 is ENHRY and CDR2 SYGVKD.

This clone was counted a single time. The J gene is TRBJ1-1, the V gene TRBV9; D call uncertain. From germline, CDR1 is SGDLS and CDR2 YYNGEE. V was cut by 2 bases and J by 4 bases, with 15 bases left in between. The CDR3 loop spans 15 amino acids. The CDR3 loop reads CASSVSDSPSTEAFF. The CDR3 DNA sequence: TGTGCCAGCAGCGTCAGTGACTCCCCGAGCACTGAAGCTTTCTTT.

This clone was picked up one time. V gene TRBV7-9 combines with J gene TRBJ2-1, with 9 bases fitting TRBD1. CDR1 SEHNR and CDR2 FQNEAQ come from the germline V gene (reference sequence). This CDR3 is 15 amino acids long. Trimming cost V 5 bases and J 7 bases; bases outside gene matches: 9. In DNA, the CDR3 is TGTGCCAGCAGCCTTCCGGGACAGGGTTCGAATGAGCAGTTCTTC. Protein product: CASSLPGQGSNEQFF.

The V call is TRBV27, the J call TRBJ1-1, with TRBD1 identical over 8 bases. This CDR3 region has 13 residues. The germline gives CDR1 MNHEY, CDR2 SMNVEV (reference sequence). Trimming cost V 3 bases and J 7 bases; bases outside gene matches: 4. The CDR3 sequence: CASSFTGGLEAFF. The CDR3 DNA reads TGTGCCAGCAGTTTCACAGGGGGGCTTGAAGCTTTCTTT.

The chain couples TRBV5-1 to TRBJ1-3; 7 nucleotides align to TRBD1. This CDR3 spans 16 amino acids. Germline loops: CDR1 SGHRS, CDR2 YFSETQ. The trim removed 4 bases at V and 2 bases at J, leaving 9 bases unmatched. CDR3 sequence reads: CASSPRTGSPGNTIYF. In DNA form, the CDR3 reads TGCGCCAGCAGCCCCCGGACAGGCAGCCCTGGAAACACCATATATTTT.

V and J are TRBV27 and TRBJ1-1; 11 bases map to TRBD1. The CDR3 totals 12 residues. The germline gives CDR1 MNHEY, CDR2 SMNVEV (reference sequence). Losses at the gene ends were 9 bases for V and 11 bases for J; bases not matched to a gene: 8. The CDR3 nucleotides read TGTGCCAGTCGGACAGGGGGCTCGGGGGCTTTCTTT. This translates into CASRTGGSGAFF.

This clone was observed once. The chain links TRBV2 to TRBJ2-3; 8 bases align to TRBD1. This CDR3 spans 15 amino acids. Germline trimming cut 6 bases from V and 0 bases from J; bases unmatched to any gene: 5. Germline CDR1 and CDR2: SNHLY and FYNNEI. CDR3 protein: CASRDRGGSTDTQYF. CDR3 bases: TGTGCCAGCAGAGACAGGGGCGGTAGCACAGATACGCAGTATTTT.

The V gene is TRBV13, the J gene TRBJ2-2; D not certain. The CDR3 loop spans 15 amino acids. Germline V CDR1 and CDR2: PRHDT, FYEKMQ (reference sequence). V was shortened by 2 bases and J by 3 bases, with 10 bases between the two germline ends. Here the CDR3 DNA reads TGTGCCAGCAGCTTAAGAGAGGCAGACACCGGGGAGCTGTTTTTT. Its protein is CASSLREADTGELFF.

The chain employs TRBV27 and TRBJ1-3; D call uncertain. Trimming stripped 6 bases from V and 3 bases from J, with 12 bases between. The germline CDR1 and CDR2 sequences are MNHEY and SMNVEV (reference sequence). The CDR3 sequence is 14 residues long. CDR3: CASSTGGLGNTIYF. The CDR3 DNA is TGTGCCAGCAGCACGGGAGGGCTTGGAAACACCATATATTTT.

The rearrangement links TRBV7-3 to TRBJ2-1, with a weak D call TRBD2 (5 bases). The germline V gene encodes CDR1 SGHTA and CDR2 FQGTGA. V lost 4 bases and J lost 9, with 19 bases in between. The CDR3 runs to 15 residues. The CDR3 DNA follows: TGTGCCAGCAGCTCCCGGCCGGCGGACTCACGTGAGCAGTTCTTC. Amino acid sequence: CASSSRPADSREQFF.